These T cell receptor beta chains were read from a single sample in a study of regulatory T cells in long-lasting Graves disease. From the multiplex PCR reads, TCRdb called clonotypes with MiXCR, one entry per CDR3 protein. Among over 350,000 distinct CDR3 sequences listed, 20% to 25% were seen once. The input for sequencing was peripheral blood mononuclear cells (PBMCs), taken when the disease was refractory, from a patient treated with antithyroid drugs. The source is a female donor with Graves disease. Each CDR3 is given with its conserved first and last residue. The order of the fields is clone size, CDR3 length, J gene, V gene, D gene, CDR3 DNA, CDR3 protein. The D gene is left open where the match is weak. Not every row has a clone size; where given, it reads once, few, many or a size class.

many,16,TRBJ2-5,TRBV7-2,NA,TGTGCCAGCAGCTTAGGAGGGGACGGGAGTCGAGAGACCCAGTACTTC,CASSLGGDGSRETQYF
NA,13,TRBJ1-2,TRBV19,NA,TGTGCCAGTAGTATACCTCCTAACTATGGCTACACCTTC,CASSIPPNYGYTF
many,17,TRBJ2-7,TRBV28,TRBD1,TGTGCCAGCAGTTCACTGGGACAGAACCCTTCTTACTACGAGCAGTACTTC,CASSSLGQNPSYYEQYF
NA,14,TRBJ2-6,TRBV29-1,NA,TGCAGCGTTGGACTGAGGGCTGGGGCCAACGTCCTGACTTTC,CSVGLRAGANVLTF
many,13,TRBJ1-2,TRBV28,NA,TGTGCCAGCAGTTTACCAGACAGTAGGGGCTACACCTTC,CASSLPDSRGYTF
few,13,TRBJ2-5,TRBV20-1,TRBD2,TGCAGTGCCTCATTGCTAGCGGGAGAGACCCAGTACTTC,CSASLLAGETQYF
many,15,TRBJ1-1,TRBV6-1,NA,TGTGCCAGCAGGCACTCCCCGATGGCGAACACTGAAGCTTTCTTT,CASRHSPMANTEAFF
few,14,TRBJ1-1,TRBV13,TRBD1,TGTGCCAGCAGCTTAGGGCACCCACAGGGGGTAGCTTTCTTT,CASSLGHPQGVAFF
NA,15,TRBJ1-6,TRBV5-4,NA,TGTGCCAGCAGCTTGAAAGGGGAGTATAATTCACCCCTCCACTTT,CASSLKGEYNSPLHF
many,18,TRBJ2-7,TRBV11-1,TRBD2,TGTGCCAGCAGCGTCGACTCAGTGGGGGGACTAGCGGACCGCGAGCAGTACTTC,CASSVDSVGGLADREQYF
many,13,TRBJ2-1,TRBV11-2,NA,TGTGCCACCACGGGGGGCGACCACAATGAGCAGTTCTTC,CATTGGDHNEQFF
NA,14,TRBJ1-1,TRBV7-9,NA,TGTGCCAGCAGCTCGACAGGTGGGGCGACTGAAGCTTTCTTT,CASSSTGGATEAFF
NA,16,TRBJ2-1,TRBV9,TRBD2,TGTGCCAGCAGCGTTACAGGACTAGCGGGAGGTAATGAGCAGTTCTTC,CASSVTGLAGGNEQFF
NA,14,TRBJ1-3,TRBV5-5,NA,TGTGCCAGCAGCCGGGACGGATACGGAAACACCATATATTTT,CASSRDGYGNTIYF
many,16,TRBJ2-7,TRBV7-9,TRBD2,TGTGCCAGCAGCGCTCAATCCGGGACTAGCTTCTACGAGCAGTACTTC,CASSAQSGTSFYEQYF
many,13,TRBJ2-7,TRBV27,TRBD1,TGTGCCAGCAGCCCAGGGGGCCCCTACGAGCAGTACTTC,CASSPGGPYEQYF
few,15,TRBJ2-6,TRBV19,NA,TGTGCCAGTAACACGGGGAACTCTGGGGCCAACGTCCTGACTTTC,CASNTGNSGANVLTF
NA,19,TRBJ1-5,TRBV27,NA,TGTGCCAGCAGTTTATATCCCCCAAAGACCCGTATCAGCAATCAGCCCCAGCATTTT,CASSLYPPKTRISNQPQHF
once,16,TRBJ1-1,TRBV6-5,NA,TGTGCCAGCAGTTACTCTCGTGCCAGCCTAAACACTGAAGCTTTCTTT,CASSYSRASLNTEAFF
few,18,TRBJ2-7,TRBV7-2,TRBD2,TGTGCCAGCAGCTTATACGGGGGAGGGCAGTCTTTTCCCTACGAGCAGTACTTC,CASSLYGGGQSFPYEQYF
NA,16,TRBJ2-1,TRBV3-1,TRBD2,TGTGCCAGCAGCCAAGGGATGGCGGGAGGGTACAATGAGCAGTTCTTC,CASSQGMAGGYNEQFF
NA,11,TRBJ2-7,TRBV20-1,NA,TGCAGTGCGAGTGACTCCTACGAGCAGTACTTC,CSASDSYEQYF
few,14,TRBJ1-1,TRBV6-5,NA,TGTGCCAGCAGTTACTCAGACCTGAACACTGAAGCTTTCTTT,CASSYSDLNTEAFF
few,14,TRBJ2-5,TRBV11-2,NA,TGTGCCAGCAGCCCCCGGGTGGGGGAAGAGACCCAGTACTTC,CASSPRVGEETQYF
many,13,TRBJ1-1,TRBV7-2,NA,TGTGCCAGCAGCTTAGTTATAAACACTGAAGCTTTCTTT,CASSLVINTEAFF
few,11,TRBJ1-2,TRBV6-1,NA,TGTGCCAGCAGACCGAGCTATGGCTACACCTTC,CASRPSYGYTF
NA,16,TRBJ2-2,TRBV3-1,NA,TGTGCCAGCAGCCAAGTAGCCAGCCCGAACACCGGGGAGCTGTTTTTT,CASSQVASPNTGELFF
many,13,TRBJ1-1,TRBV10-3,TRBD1,TGTGCCATCGACAGGGGCTTGAACACTGAAGCTTTCTTT,CAIDRGLNTEAFF